The next 4 T cell receptor beta chains were all read from a single sample in a study of T cell responses to AZD1222 COVID-19 vaccine. This table comes from immunoSEQ multiplex PCR, and its TCRdb copy is limited to in-frame clones, with some not included. The sample carries about 120,000 clones, approximately 90% recorded once. The material was peripheral blood, obtained 28 days after the second AZD1222 dose. The receptor set was obtained from an adult who received the AZD1222 COVID-19 vaccine.

Of note for this clone: Within the sample, other DNA sequences also encode this same CDR3. The chain joins TRBV12-3 or TRBV12-4 to TRBJ2-7; D not certain. CDR3 length equals 13 residues. V shed 3 bases and J shed 2 bases, with 8 bases lying between them. The CDR3 bases are TGTGCCAGCAGTTTCTCCGGTGCCTACGAGCAGTACTTC. Translation gives CASSFSGAYEQYF.

This chain connects TRBV4-1 to TRBJ1-5; TRBD1 is a possible D gene (6 bases). V was pared by 0 bases and J by 6 bases, with 21 bases between. The CDR3 is 18 residues long. From germline, CDR1 is MGHRA and CDR2 YSYEKL. CDR3 loop: CASSQESPGWGGGQPQHF. As DNA, the CDR3 is TGCGCCAGCAGCCAAGAGTCACCCGGTTGGGGGGGCGGTCAGCCCCAGCATTTT.

V usage is TRBV18 and J usage is TRBJ2-2, with TRBD2 identical over 7 bases. The CDR3 loop spans 15 amino acids. V lost 0 bases, J lost 7 bases, and 5 bases stayed unmatched. CDR1 is KGHSH, CDR2 LQKENI, per germline. CDR3 residues: CASSPPSGRVGELFF. CDR3 coding DNA: TGTGCCAGCTCACCACCGTCAGGGAGGGTCGGGGAGCTGTTTTTT.

This clone came up once. This sequence joins TRBV7-8 and TRBJ2-1, with 9 positions matching TRBD2. The CDR3 length is 15 residues. Unmatched junction bases numbered 5, after V lost 2 bases and J lost 6 bases. Germline V gene data show CDR1 as SGHVS and CDR2 as FQNEAQ. CDR3 DNA: TGTGCCAGCAGCTTATGGCGGGGGGGCATCAATGAGCAGTTCTTC. This encodes CASSLWRGGINEQFF.